These T cell receptor beta chains were read from a single sample in a study of regulatory T cells in long-lasting Graves disease. TCRdb re-derived calls from the multiplex PCR reads in MiXCR, one entry per CDR3 protein. The sample holds a few hundred thousand distinct CDR3 sequences, around 22% seen once. The specimen comprised peripheral blood mononuclear cells (PBMCs), sampled when the disease was refractory, from a patient treated with antithyroid drugs. These TCRs come from a female donor with Graves disease. The CDR3 runs from the conserved cysteine through the conserved F or W. D genes are given only for firm matches. Clone size is given for some rows only: seen once, a few or many times, or a class if the clone is expanded.

V gene,clone size,D gene,J gene,CDR3 protein,CDR3 DNA
TRBV6-1,many,TRBD2,TRBJ2-5,CASRSFGASGETQYF,TGTGCCAGCAGAAGTTTTGGTGCTAGCGGAGAGACCCAGTACTTC
TRBV18,once,TRBD1,TRBJ2-2,CASSAGQGVRGTGELFF,TGTGCCAGCTCGGCGGGACAGGGGGTACGAGGCACCGGGGAGCTGTTTTTT
TRBV5-1,-,-,TRBJ1-2,CASSSSSRVGSVSGYTF,TGCGCCAGCAGCTCCAGCTCGAGGGTTGGTTCCGTCTCTGGCTACACCTTC
TRBV12-5,-,-,TRBJ2-2,CASGPRPGELFF,TGTGCTAGTGGTCCCCGGCCCGGGGAGCTGTTTTTT
TRBV6-1,many,TRBD1,TRBJ2-7,CASSPDRALYF,TGTGCCAGCAGTCCGGACAGGGCATTGTACTTC
TRBV15,-,-,TRBJ2-7,CATSRGLTAYEQYF,TGTGCCACCAGCAGAGGCCTGACTGCTTACGAGCAGTACTTC
TRBV6-1,-,TRBD2,TRBJ2-5,CASRLRLGGTSGEETQYF,TGTGCCAGCAGATTACGTCTAGGGGGGACTAGCGGGGAAGAGACCCAGTACTTC
TRBV10-3,few,-,TRBJ1-1,CAIKGINTEAFF,TGTGCCATCAAGGGAATAAACACTGAAGCTTTCTTT
TRBV2,few,-,TRBJ2-2,CASSEVWGTGELFF,TGTGCCAGCAGTGAAGTGTGGGGCACCGGGGAGCTGTTTTTT
TRBV3-1,-,-,TRBJ2-2,CASSQGFPGELFF,TGTGCCAGCAGCCAAGGCTTCCCGGGGGAGCTGTTTTTT
TRBV27,few,TRBD2,TRBJ2-1,CASRFSGNSYNEQFF,TGTGCCAGCAGATTTAGCGGGAACTCCTACAATGAGCAGTTCTTC